This passage covers 29 T cell receptor beta chains from one sample sequenced in a study of OX40 agonist ivuxolimab in advanced cancers. Sequencing used immunoSEQ multiplex PCR; TCRdb keeps in-frame clones, though not all of them. The data contain roughly 90,000 clones, 90% to 95% of them singletons. The sample in question was CD4+ or CD8+ T cells sorted from blood, obtained in a trial of the OX40 agonist ivuxolimab. These receptors were taken from an adult with an advanced solid tumor such as melanoma, head and neck, liver or kidney cancer.

The J gene is TRBJ2-5, the V gene TRBV6-5; D perhaps matches TRBD1 (6 bases). CDR3 length equals 15 residues. CDR1 and CDR2 (germline): MNHEY, SVGAGI. V was clipped by 0 bases and J by 5 bases, with 13 bases between them. CDR3 amino acids: CASSYSQGRAETQYF. The CDR3, as DNA: TGTGCCAGCAGTTACTCTCAGGGGCGGGCGGAGACCCAGTACTTC.

J is TRBJ2-1 and V is TRBV7-6; D gene unclear. Germline CDR1 and CDR2: SGHVS and FNYEAQ. This CDR3 has 13 residues. Deletions cut 3 bases from V and 8 bases from J, with 11 bases between. The CDR3 nucleotides are TGTGCCAGCAGCTTGACTCCCTTGGATGAGCAGTTCTTC. Amino acid sequence: CASSLTPLDEQFF.

The gene calls are TRBV5-1 and TRBJ2-5, with 8 bases fitting TRBD2. V was clipped by 0 bases and J by 4 bases; unmatched bases: 8. Looked up from germline, CDR1 is SGHRS and CDR2 is YFSETQ. The CDR3 runs 16 residues. In nucleotides, the CDR3 is TGCGCCAGCAGCTTGGGTGCCGGGGGGGCCGGAGAGACCCAGTACTTC. Encoded protein: CASSLGAGGAGETQYF.

The DNA of the CDR3 is TGTGCCAGCACGACAGGCCGATTAATCGGCTATGAGCAGTTCTTC. Protein: CASTTGRLIGYEQFF. The V and J genes are TRBV2 and TRBJ2-1; tentatively, D is TRBD1 (6 bases). Germline CDR1 SNHLY, CDR2 FYNNEI. The V gene lost 7 bases and the J gene lost 8 bases, with 21 bases spanning the gap. CDR3 length: 15 amino acids.

The chain is built from TRBV4-2 and TRBJ2-2, with D maybe TRBD1 (6 bases). This CDR3 comprises 18 residues. V lost 1 base and J 2 bases, leaving 17 bases between the germline ends. CDR1 LGHNA and CDR2 YNFKEQ come from the germline V gene. This chain's CDR3 is CASSQVLQGTDNTGELFF. In nucleotides, the CDR3 is TGTGCCAGCAGCCAAGTACTGCAGGGGACCGACAACACCGGGGAGCTGTTTTTT.

The rearrangement links TRBV4-1 to TRBJ2-7; the D gene could be TRBD1 or TRBD2 (7 bases each). Trimming took 4 bases from V and 6 from J, leaving 19 bases between them. The CDR3 is 15 amino acids. Germline V gene lookup returns CDR1 MGHRA and CDR2 YSYEKL. The CDR3: CASSRSIQGGSEQYF. The CDR3, as DNA: TGCGCCAGCAGCCGATCGATCCAGGGGGGGAGCGAGCAGTACTTC.

Concerning this clone itself: One end of the junction does not line up with germline, which may come from a read error. This rearrangement joins TRBV19 to TRBJ2-7; 14 positions agree with TRBD2. Germline values: CDR1 LNHDA, CDR2 SQIVND (reference sequence). This CDR3 has 17 amino acids. The CDR3 protein is CASSAGLAGATSSEQYF. The DNA for the CDR3 is TGTGCCAGTAGTGCGGGACTAGCGGGAGCTACATCCTCCGAGCAGTACTTC.

The chain links TRBV9 to TRBJ2-1; 7 bases are shared with TRBD2. Germline CDR1 reads SGDLS; CDR2 reads YYNGEE. The CDR3 has 16 amino acids. V shed 0 bases and J 9 bases; nucleotides not matched to a gene: 12. CDR3 region: CASSVEVGPIAGEQFF. The CDR3 coding sequence is TGTGCCAGCAGCGTAGAGGTCGGCCCCATAGCGGGTGAGCAGTTCTTC.

The rearrangement joins TRBV29-1 to TRBJ2-3; the match to TRBD2 covers 12 bases. CDR3 length: 16 amino acids. V lost 5 bases and J lost 2; bases outside the gene matches: 8. CDR1 and CDR2 (germline): SQVTM, ANQGSEA. The CDR3 protein is CSVLLAGGFVTDTQYF. In DNA, the CDR3 is TGCAGCGTTCTGCTAGCGGGGGGGTTTGTCACAGATACGCAGTATTTT.

The chain combines TRBV9 with TRBJ2-5; 8 positions match TRBD1. The length of the CDR3 is 15 residues. The V segment lost 4 bases and the J segment 2 bases; nucleotides outside the gene matches: 7. Germline loops: CDR1 SGDLS, CDR2 YYNGEE. The CDR3 region has the DNA TGTGCCAGCAGCCCAACCGGGACAGGACAAGAGACCCAGTACTTC. Its protein product is CASSPTGTGQETQYF.

The chain combines TRBV25-1 with TRBJ2-1, with D tentatively TRBD1 or TRBD2 (5 bases each). This CDR3 spans 14 amino acids. Germline V CDR1 and CDR2: MGHDK, SYGVNS. Trimming pared 2 bases from V and 4 bases from J, leaving 9 bases between. The CDR3 is CASSEKWGYNEQFF. For the CDR3, the DNA is TGTGCCAGCAGTGAAAAGTGGGGGTACAATGAGCAGTTCTTC.

The rearrangement uses TRBV19 and TRBJ2-1; D is tentatively TRBD1 or TRBD2 (5 bases each). This CDR3 region has 18 residues. Germline values: CDR1 LNHDA, CDR2 SQIVND (reference sequence). V lost 3 bases to trimming and J lost 0 bases, with 18 bases between them. The CDR3 loop reads CASSIGSRAGSSYNEQFF. The CDR3 bases are TGTGCCAGTAGTATTGGATCCAGAGCAGGGAGCTCCTACAATGAGCAGTTCTTC.

J is TRBJ2-1 and V is TRBV29-1; TRBD1 agrees at 7 bases. V was clipped by 6 bases and J by 6 bases; unmatched bases: 11. The CDR3 has 14 residues. Germline V gene data show CDR1 as SQVTM and CDR2 as ANQGSEA. The CDR3 DNA reads TGCAGCGTCCCCGGGACAGTTATGTCCAATGAGCAGTTCTTC. Its protein product is CSVPGTVMSNEQFF.

The chain uses TRBV15 and TRBJ1-5; 7 bases fit TRBD1. The junction had 6 bases not matched to a gene; V was cut back by 9 bases and J by 4 bases. This CDR3 has 13 residues. The germline V gene has CDR1 LNHNV and CDR2 YYDKDF (reference sequence). CDR3 residues: CATEPGQNQPQHF. In nucleotides, the CDR3 is TGTGCCACTGAACCGGGACAGAATCAGCCCCAGCATTTT.

This clone was seen once. Other DNA sequences of this sample code for an identical CDR3. This chain links TRBV7-2 with TRBJ2-5, with D unclear. The CDR3 covers 13 residues. Trimming cost V 2 bases and J 3 bases, with 7 bases left between them. CDR1 and CDR2 (germline): SGHTA, FQGNSA. The CDR3 sequence is CASSLRPEETQYF. CDR3 in DNA: TGTGCCAGCAGCTTACGCCCTGAAGAGACCCAGTACTTC.

The rearrangement uses TRBV2 and TRBJ1-6; tentative D call: TRBD1 (6 bases). The CDR3 runs to 15 residues. The ends were cut back, 4 bases at V and 5 bases at J, with 12 bases in the middle. CDR1 is SNHLY, CDR2 FYNNEI, per germline. The CDR3 here is CASSAVDRNNSPLHF. The CDR3 coding sequence is TGTGCCAGCAGTGCTGTAGACAGGAATAATTCACCCCTCCACTTT.

The chain employs TRBV7-8 and TRBJ2-5, with TRBD2 matching over 11 bases. CDR1 and CDR2 from the germline V gene are SGHVS and FQNEAQ. The CDR3 has 15 amino acids. Trimming at V came to 6 bases and at J to 0 bases, leaving 3 bases not matched to a gene. The CDR3 DNA reads as TGTGCCAGCAGTCGACTAGCGGGATACCAAGAGACCCAGTACTTC. Protein product: CASSRLAGYQETQYF.

The chain combines TRBV9 with TRBJ1-3, with TRBD1 identical over 7 bases. Trimming took 3 bases from V and 3 from J; bases not matched to a gene: 9. CDR3 size: 16 residues. The germline CDR1 and CDR2 sequences are SGDLS and YYNGEE. For the CDR3, the DNA is TGTGCCAGCAGCGCGTGGACAGGCTTGGGTGGAAACACCATATATTTT. Its translation is CASSAWTGLGGNTIYF.

In this sample, this clone turned up a few times. The J gene is TRBJ1-2, the V gene TRBV29-1; D gene unclear. Trimming took 4 bases from V and 4 from J, leaving 10 bases between them. The CDR3 covers 12 residues. Per germline, CDR1 SQVTM and CDR2 ANQGSEA. As DNA, the CDR3 is TGCAGCGTTGTGGCGGCCGCCTATGGCTACACCTTC. This codes for CSVVAAAYGYTF.

The chain carries TRBV27 and TRBJ1-4, with TRBD1 as a possible D gene (5 bases). V lost 3 bases to trimming and J lost 6 bases, with 8 bases between them. The length of the CDR3 is 13 residues. Germline V gene lookup returns CDR1 MNHEY and CDR2 SMNVEV (reference sequence). CDR3 sequence (DNA): TGTGCCAGCAGTTTGGTAGGGGATGAAAAACTGTTTTTT. Translating gives CASSLVGDEKLFF.

Comment on this clone: This same CDR3 is encoded by further DNA sequences in the sample. The chain employs TRBV27 and TRBJ2-3; 8 nucleotides align to TRBD2. The CDR3 is 14 residues long. Germline V CDR1 and CDR2: MNHEY, SMNVEV (reference sequence). J lost 4 bases, V lost 5 bases, and 5 bases had no gene match. The CDR3 DNA reads TGTGCCAGCAGTCTTTTCGGGGGGGCAGATACGCAGTATTTT. Translation: CASSLFGGADTQYF.

The chain employs TRBV6-5 and TRBJ1-6, with D possibly TRBD1 on 5 matching bases. The germline V and J ends were trimmed by 10 bases and 7 bases, with 17 bases remaining between them. The CDR3 spans 14 residues. Germline V gene data show CDR1 as MNHEY and CDR2 as SVGAGI. This chain's CDR3 is CATKGEGMNSPLHF. Written as DNA, the CDR3 is TGTGCCACCAAAGGGGAGGGTATGAATTCACCCCTCCACTTT.

The genes are TRBV27 and TRBJ2-1; D remains ambiguous. Germline V gene lookup returns CDR1 MNHEY and CDR2 SMNVEV (reference sequence). Trimming pared 1 base from V and 8 bases from J, leaving 6 bases between. This CDR3 comprises 12 residues. Here the CDR3 reads CASSLLGYEQFF. In DNA form, the CDR3 reads TGTGCCAGCAGTTTATTAGGGTATGAGCAGTTCTTC.

The chain has TRBV7-8 and TRBJ2-7; 9 bases are shared with TRBD1. The CDR3 length is 13 residues. Germline V gene sequence: CDR1 SGHVS, CDR2 FQNEAQ. Trimming cost V 4 bases and J 5 bases; bases outside gene matches: 3. This CDR3 reads CASSYRGRDEQYF. The CDR3 DNA is TGTGCCAGCAGCTACAGGGGGCGGGACGAGCAGTACTTC. The full variable domain, its missing parts supplied by reference TRBV7-8 and TRBJ2-7, is GAGVSQSPRYKVAKRGQDVALRCDPISGHVSLFWYQQALGQGPEFLTYFQNEAQLDKSGLPSDRFFAERPEGSVSTLKIQRTQQEDSAVYLCASSYRGRDEQYFGPGTRLTVT.

V and J are TRBV2 and TRBJ1-1; possible D gene TRBD1, 6 bases. This CDR3 is built from 12 residues. Germline loops: CDR1 SNHLY, CDR2 FYNNEI. Between the trimmed V and J ends, which lost 9 bases and 1 base, there was a span of 9 bases. This CDR3 reads CARGGQNTEAFF. In nucleotides, the CDR3 is TGTGCCAGAGGGGGGCAGAACACTGAAGCTTTCTTT.

This chain joins TRBV18 and TRBJ2-7; D is ambiguous. The CDR3 sequence is 13 residues long. The V gene's germline CDR1 is KGHSH and CDR2 LQKENI. Trimming took 2 bases from V and 4 from J, leaving 9 bases between them. CDR3 region: CASSPYPLYEQYF. Here the CDR3 DNA reads TGTGCCAGCTCACCATACCCGTTATACGAGCAGTACTTC.

This clone has just a few counts. This chain links TRBV5-1 with TRBJ2-2; perhaps TRBD2 as D (6 bases). Trimming left V 9 bases short and J 5 bases short, with 26 bases between. Germline V gene lookup returns CDR1 SGHRS and CDR2 YFSETQ. CDR3 length: 17 residues. This chain's CDR3 is CATADEEGPTYTGELFF. Written as DNA, the CDR3 is TGCGCCACCGCCGATGAGGAGGGGCCGACTTATACCGGGGAGCTGTTTTTT.

The chain is built from TRBV2 and TRBJ1-2; D is unclear. V gave up 1 base and J gave up 4 bases, with 10 bases separating them. The CDR3 is made up of 14 amino acids. The germline gives CDR1 SNHLY, CDR2 FYNNEI. The CDR3 protein is CASSEVRLTYGYTF. The CDR3 nucleotides read TGTGCCAGCAGTGAAGTACGGTTGACCTATGGCTACACCTTC. The full variable domain, in which reference TRBV2 and TRBJ1-2 provide the parts outside the CDR3, is EPEVTQTPSHQVTQMGQEVILRCVPISNHLYFYWYRQILGQKVEFLVSFYNNEISEKSEIFDDQFSVERPDGSNFTLKIRSTKLEDSAMYFCASSEVRLTYGYTFGSGTRLTVV.

The chain recombines TRBV6-5 with TRBJ1-5; D remains unclear. This CDR3 comprises 14 residues. The V end was cut by 5 bases, the J end by 5 bases, with 13 bases between. Germline V gene sequence: CDR1 MNHEY, CDR2 SVGAGI. DNA for the CDR3: TGTGCCAGCAGTCCTGCGGAAGGGCATCAGCCCCAGCATTTT. It encodes CASSPAEGHQPQHF.